The 3 T cell receptor beta chains below come from one sample, sequenced in a study of siplizumab effects on memory and regulatory T cells (dated by TCRdb to the late 2010s). Library preparation used the immunoSEQ multiplex PCR assay. In its TCRdb copy, this immuneACCESS table keeps in-frame sequences only and misses some clones. Where compared with another copy, unresolved V genes explain less than half of these, and the others have no known cause. Recorded for this sample are some 110,000 clones; approximately 94% of them occurred a single time. Under 2% of the sample belongs to the ten largest clones. Sequencing used non-Treg CD4+ T cells sorted from blood. The label giving this sample's cell subset or site can be read as: FACS-sorted unstimulated CD4+ non-regulatory T cells. The receptors here all came from a human donor in good health.

CDR3 region: CATSREGLSRSEAFF. The CDR3 DNA is TGTGCCACCAGCAGAGAGGGTCTGTCCCGGAGTGAAGCTTTCTTT. This sequence joins TRBV15 and TRBJ1-1; D uncertain. The CDR3 is 15 residues long. CDR1 and CDR2 from the germline V gene are LNHNV and YYDKDF (reference sequence). The V gene lost 0 bases and the J gene lost 7 bases, with 15 bases spanning the gap.

The chain has TRBV27 and TRBJ2-1; the match to TRBD2 covers 12 bases. V was clipped by 6 bases and J by 0 bases; unmatched bases: 6. The CDR3 is 17 residues long. The germline V gene has CDR1 MNHEY and CDR2 SMNVEV (reference sequence). CDR3 DNA sequence: TGTGCCAGCAGGGTACTAGCGGGAGGTTCCTCCTACAATGAGCAGTTCTTC. Translated: CASRVLAGGSSYNEQFF.

V and J are TRBV9 and TRBJ2-2; 7 bases match TRBD2. CDR3 length equals 15 residues. V gave up 0 bases and J gave up 6 bases; unmatched junction bases: 5. Germline CDR1 SGDLS, CDR2 YYNGEE. As DNA, the CDR3 is TGTGCCAGCAGCGTAGACCCCGGACTAGCCGGGGAGCTGTTTTTT. Translating gives CASSVDPGLAGELFF.